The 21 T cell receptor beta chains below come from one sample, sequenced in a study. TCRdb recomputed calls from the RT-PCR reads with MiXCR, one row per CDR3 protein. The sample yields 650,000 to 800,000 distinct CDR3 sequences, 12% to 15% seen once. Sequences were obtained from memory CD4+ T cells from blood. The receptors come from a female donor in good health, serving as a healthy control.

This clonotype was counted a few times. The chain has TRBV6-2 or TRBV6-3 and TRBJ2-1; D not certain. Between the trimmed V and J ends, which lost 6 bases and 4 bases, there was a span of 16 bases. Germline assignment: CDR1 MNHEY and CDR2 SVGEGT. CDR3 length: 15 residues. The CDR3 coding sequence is TGTGCCAGCAGCCGACCGGGTACCGTATACAATGAGCAGTTCTTC. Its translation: CASSRPGTVYNEQFF.

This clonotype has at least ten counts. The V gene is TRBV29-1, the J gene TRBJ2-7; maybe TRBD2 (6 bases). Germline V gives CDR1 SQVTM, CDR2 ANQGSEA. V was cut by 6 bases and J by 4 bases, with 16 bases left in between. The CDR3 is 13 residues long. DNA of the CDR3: TGCAGCGTCACCCGCATGGGGGGTTACGAGCAGTACTTC. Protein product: CSVTRMGGYEQYF.

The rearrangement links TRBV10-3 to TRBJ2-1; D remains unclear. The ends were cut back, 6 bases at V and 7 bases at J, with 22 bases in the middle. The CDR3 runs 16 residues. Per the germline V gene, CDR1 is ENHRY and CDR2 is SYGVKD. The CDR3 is CAIRGGPPVSTNEQFF. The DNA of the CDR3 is TGTGCCATCAGGGGCGGACCCCCAGTTTCCACAAATGAGCAGTTCTTC.

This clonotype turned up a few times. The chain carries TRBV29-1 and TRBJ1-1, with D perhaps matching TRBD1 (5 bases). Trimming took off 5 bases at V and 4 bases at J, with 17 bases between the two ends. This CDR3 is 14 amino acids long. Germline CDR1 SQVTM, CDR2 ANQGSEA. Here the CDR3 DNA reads TGCAGCGTTATGGAGGGGCAGTACATCACTGAAGCTTTCTTT. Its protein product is CSVMEGQYITEAFF.

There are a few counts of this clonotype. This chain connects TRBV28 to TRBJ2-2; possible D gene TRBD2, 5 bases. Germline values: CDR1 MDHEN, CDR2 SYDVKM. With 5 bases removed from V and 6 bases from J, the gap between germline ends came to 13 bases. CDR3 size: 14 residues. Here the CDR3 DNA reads TGTGCCAGCAGTCCAAACGAGCGGCCCGGGGAGCTGTTTTTT. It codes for CASSPNERPGELFF.

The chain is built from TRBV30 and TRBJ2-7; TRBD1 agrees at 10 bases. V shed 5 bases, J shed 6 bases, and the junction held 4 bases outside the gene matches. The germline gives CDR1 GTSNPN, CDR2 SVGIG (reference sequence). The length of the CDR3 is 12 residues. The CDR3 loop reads CAWGGTGVEQYF. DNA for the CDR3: TGTGCCTGGGGGGGGACAGGGGTCGAGCAGTACTTC.

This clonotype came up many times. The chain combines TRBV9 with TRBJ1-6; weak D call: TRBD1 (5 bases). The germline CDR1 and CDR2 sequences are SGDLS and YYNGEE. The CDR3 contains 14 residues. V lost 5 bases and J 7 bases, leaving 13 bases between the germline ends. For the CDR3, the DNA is TGTGCCAGCAGGGGGGGTCTGGAGAATTCACCCCTCCACTTT. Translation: CASRGGLENSPLHF.

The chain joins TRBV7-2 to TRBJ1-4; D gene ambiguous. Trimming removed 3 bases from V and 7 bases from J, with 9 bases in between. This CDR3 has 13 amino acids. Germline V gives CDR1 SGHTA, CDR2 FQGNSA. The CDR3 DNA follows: TGTGCCAGCAGCTTTCTTATGGCTGAAAAACTGTTTTTT. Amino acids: CASSFLMAEKLFF. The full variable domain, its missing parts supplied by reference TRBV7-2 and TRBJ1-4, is GAGVSQSPSNKVTEKGKDVELRCDPISGHTALYWYRQSLGQGLEFLIYFQGNSAPDKSGLPSDRFSAERTGGSVSTLTIQRTQQEDSAVYLCASSFLMAEKLFFGSGTQLSVL.

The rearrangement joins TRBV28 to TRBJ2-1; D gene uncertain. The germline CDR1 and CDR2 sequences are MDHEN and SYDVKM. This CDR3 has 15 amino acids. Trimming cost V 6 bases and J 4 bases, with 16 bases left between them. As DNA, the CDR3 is TGTGCCAGCAGGGCTGTGGGTGTTGGGTACAATGAGCAGTTCTTC. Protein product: CASRAVGVGYNEQFF.

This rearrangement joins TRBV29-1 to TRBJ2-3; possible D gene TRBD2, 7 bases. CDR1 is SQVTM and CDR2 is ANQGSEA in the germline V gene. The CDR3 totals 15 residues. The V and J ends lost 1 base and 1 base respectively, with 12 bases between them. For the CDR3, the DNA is TGCAGCGTTGAAGTTGTCGGGGGGCGCACAGATACGCAGTATTTT. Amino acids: CSVEVVGGRTDTQYF.

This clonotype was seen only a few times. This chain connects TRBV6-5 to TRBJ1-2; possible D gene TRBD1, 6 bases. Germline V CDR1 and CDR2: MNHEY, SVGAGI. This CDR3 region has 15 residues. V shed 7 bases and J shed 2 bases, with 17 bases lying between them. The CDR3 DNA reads TGTGCCAGCACCCCGGGGAGGGGGGGGAACTATGGCTACACCTTC. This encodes CASTPGRGGNYGYTF.

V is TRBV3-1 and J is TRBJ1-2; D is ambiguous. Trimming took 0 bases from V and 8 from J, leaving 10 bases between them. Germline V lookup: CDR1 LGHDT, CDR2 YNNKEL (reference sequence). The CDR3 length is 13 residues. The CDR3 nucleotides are TGTGCCAGCAGCCAAGAAAAGAGTAGCGGCTACACCTTC. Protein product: CASSQEKSSGYTF.

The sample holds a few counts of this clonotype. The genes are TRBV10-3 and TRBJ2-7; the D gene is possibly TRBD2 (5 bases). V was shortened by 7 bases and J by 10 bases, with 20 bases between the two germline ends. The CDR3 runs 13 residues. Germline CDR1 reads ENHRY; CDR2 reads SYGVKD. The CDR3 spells CAITPGLNRNQYF. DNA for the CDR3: TGTGCCATCACCCCCGGACTGAACAGAAATCAGTACTTC.

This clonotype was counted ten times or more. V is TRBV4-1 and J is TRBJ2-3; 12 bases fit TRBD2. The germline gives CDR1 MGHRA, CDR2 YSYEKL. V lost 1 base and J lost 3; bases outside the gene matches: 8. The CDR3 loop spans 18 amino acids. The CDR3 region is CASSQGYRLAGATDTQYF. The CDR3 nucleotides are TGCGCCAGCAGCCAAGGTTATCGACTAGCGGGAGCGACAGATACGCAGTATTTT.

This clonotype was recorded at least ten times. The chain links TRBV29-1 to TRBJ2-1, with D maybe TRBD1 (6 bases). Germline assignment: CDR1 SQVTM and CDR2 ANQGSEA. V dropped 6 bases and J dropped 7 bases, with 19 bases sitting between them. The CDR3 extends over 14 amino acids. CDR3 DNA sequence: TGCAGCGTAACCGGGACACCCAATGGGAATGAGCAGTTCTTC. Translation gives CSVTGTPNGNEQFF.

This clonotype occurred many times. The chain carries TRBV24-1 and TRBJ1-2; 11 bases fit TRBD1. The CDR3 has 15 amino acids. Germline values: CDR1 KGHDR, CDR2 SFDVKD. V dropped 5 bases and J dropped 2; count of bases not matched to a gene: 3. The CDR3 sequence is CATSGGDRGNYGYTF. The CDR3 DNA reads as TGTGCCACCAGTGGCGGGGACAGGGGGAACTATGGCTACACCTTC.

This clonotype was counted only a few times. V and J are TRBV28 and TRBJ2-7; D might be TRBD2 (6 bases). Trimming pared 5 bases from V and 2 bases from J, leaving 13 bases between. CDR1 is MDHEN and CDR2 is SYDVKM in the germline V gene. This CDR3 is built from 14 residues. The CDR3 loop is CASSDSGTPYEQYF. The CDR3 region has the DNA TGTGCCAGCAGTGATAGCGGAACTCCCTACGAGCAGTACTTC.

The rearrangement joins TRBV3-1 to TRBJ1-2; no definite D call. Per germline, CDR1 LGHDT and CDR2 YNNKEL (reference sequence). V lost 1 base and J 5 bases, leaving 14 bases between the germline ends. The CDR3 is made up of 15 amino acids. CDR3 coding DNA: TGTGCCAGCAGCCAAGCGTGGCCTCCCCTTTATGGCTACACCTTC. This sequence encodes CASSQAWPPLYGYTF.

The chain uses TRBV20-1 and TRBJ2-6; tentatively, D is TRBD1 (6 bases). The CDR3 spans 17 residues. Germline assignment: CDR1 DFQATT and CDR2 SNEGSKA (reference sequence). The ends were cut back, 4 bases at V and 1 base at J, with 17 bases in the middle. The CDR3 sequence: CSAIPYGGWSGANVLTF. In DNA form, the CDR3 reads TGCAGTGCTATCCCGTATGGGGGCTGGTCTGGGGCCAACGTCCTGACTTTC.

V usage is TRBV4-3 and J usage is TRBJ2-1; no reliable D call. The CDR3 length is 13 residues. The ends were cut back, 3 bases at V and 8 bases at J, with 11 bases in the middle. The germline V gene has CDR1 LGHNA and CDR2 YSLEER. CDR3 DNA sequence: TGCGCCAGCAGCCAGGGTTATCCAGATGAGCAGTTCTTC. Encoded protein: CASSQGYPDEQFF.

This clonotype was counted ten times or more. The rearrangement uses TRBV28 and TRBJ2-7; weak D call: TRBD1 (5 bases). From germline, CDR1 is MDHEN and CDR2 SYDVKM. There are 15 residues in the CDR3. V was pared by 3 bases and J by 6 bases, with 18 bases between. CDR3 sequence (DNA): TGTGCCAGCAGTTTGCTCAGGGCTTTGGTAGGCGAGCAGTACTTC. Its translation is CASSLLRALVGEQYF.